This T cell receptor (beta chain) stems from a study of T cell responses to AZD1222 COVID-19 vaccine. Concerning this clone: Its antigen remains unidentified.

Study outcomes and limitations: The donor cohort was predominantly white British with a female majority, and clonal diversity may have been underestimated. Every sample of the repertoires postdated the peak T cell response. The study found vaccine-associated CD4 TCRs spanning spike, dominant at 160-218 and 743-854. The breadth and depth of Spike-specific TCRs increased once two AZD1222 doses had been given.

V lost 4 bases and J lost 8, with 15 bases in between. The CDR3 runs to 13 residues. Looked up from germline, CDR1 is SGDLS and CDR2 is YYNGEE. Sequencing was performed with immunoSEQ multiplex PCR; in TCRdb, only in-frame clones are kept and a portion is missing. The table lists around 140,000 clones, approximately 93% of them singletons. The chain combines TRBV9 with TRBJ1-2, with D maybe TRBD1 (5 bases). This specimen was peripheral blood, taken after recovery from COVID-19. This receptor was identified in an adult who had recovered from COVID-19. The CDR3 reads CASSRSGEGGYTF. Here the CDR3 DNA reads TGTGCCAGCAGCCGAAGTGGAGAGGGGGGCTACACCTTC.